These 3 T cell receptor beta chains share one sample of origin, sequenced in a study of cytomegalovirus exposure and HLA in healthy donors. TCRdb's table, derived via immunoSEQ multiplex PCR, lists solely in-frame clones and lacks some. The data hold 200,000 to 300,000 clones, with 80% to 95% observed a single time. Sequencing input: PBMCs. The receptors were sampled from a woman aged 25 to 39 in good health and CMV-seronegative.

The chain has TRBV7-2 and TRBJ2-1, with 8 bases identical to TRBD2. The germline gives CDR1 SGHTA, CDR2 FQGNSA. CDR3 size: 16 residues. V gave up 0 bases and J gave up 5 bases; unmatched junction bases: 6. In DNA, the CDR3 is TGTGCCAGCAGCTTAGCGCCCAGCGGGGGAAACAATGAGCAGTTCTTC. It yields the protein CASSLAPSGGNNEQFF.

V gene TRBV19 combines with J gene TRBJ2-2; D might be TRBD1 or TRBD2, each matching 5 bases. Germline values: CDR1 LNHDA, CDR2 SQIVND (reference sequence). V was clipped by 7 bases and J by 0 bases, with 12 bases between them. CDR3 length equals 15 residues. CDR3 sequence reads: CASMGDSSNTGELFF. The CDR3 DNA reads TGTGCCAGTATGGGAGACAGTTCGAACACCGGGGAGCTGTTTTTT.

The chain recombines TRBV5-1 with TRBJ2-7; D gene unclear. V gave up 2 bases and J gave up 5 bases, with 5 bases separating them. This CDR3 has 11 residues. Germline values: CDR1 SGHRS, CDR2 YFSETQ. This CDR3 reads CASSFNDEQYF. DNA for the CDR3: TGCGCCAGCAGCTTTAATGACGAGCAGTACTTC.